These 10 T cell receptor beta chains originate from one sample sequenced in a study of CD4 T cells in relation to SARS-CoV-2 and coronaviruses. Sequencing was performed with immunoSEQ multiplex PCR; in TCRdb, only in-frame clones are kept and a portion is missing. The data hold 60,000 or so clones, with approximately 94% observed a single time. Before the COVID-19 pandemic, during about 2011-2019, CD4+ T cells were taken from unexposed donors. The material sequenced was naive CD4+ T cells from PBMCs. The subset here: naive CD4+ T cells isolated by negative enrichment. The receptors stem from a human donor in good health.

V and J are TRBV19 and TRBJ1-6; 8 nucleotides match TRBD1. The CDR3 has 16 amino acids. CDR1 and CDR2 from the germline V gene are LNHDA and SQIVND (reference sequence). V lost 5 bases and J lost 9; bases outside the gene matches: 12. In DNA form, the CDR3 reads TGTGCCAGTAGTTACCCGCCGGGACAGGACCGTTCACCCCTCCACTTT. Translated, it gives CASSYPPGQDRSPLHF.

The V call is TRBV5-4, the J call TRBJ1-2; TRBD1 agrees at 10 bases. Germline V gives CDR1 SGHNT, CDR2 YYREEE (reference sequence). The CDR3 contains 16 residues. Trimming took 3 bases from V and 5 from J; bases not matched to a gene: 10. The CDR3 is CASSSPMSDRGYGYTF. CDR3 sequence (DNA): TGTGCCAGCAGCTCTCCAATGTCGGACAGGGGGTATGGCTACACCTTC.

The CDR3 coding sequence is TGCGCCAGCAGCCAAGAGCGCGACAGCTTTAGCACAGATACGCAGTATTTT. As protein: CASSQERDSFSTDTQYF. The chain combines TRBV4-1 with TRBJ2-3, with TRBD1 as a possible D gene (5 bases). CDR1 is MGHRA and CDR2 is YSYEKL in the germline V gene. The CDR3 is 17 amino acids. The V and J ends lost 0 bases and 0 bases respectively, with 13 bases between them.

The chain links TRBV10-3 to TRBJ2-7; perhaps TRBD2 as D (6 bases). V lost 2 bases to trimming and J lost 13 bases, with 18 bases between them. Germline V gene sequence: CDR1 ENHRY, CDR2 SYGVKD. This CDR3 has 13 amino acids. CDR3 DNA sequence: TGTGCCATCAGTGAGCAGGAGGGAGCCCCCTTCTACTTC. The encoded protein is CAISEQEGAPFYF.

The chain has TRBV9 and TRBJ1-1; 8 nucleotides align to TRBD1. Trimming at V came to 4 bases and at J to 4 bases, leaving 12 bases not matched to a gene. CDR3 length equals 16 residues. Germline assignment: CDR1 SGDLS and CDR2 YYNGEE. The CDR3 region is CASSPRPGGAGTEAFF. The CDR3 DNA reads as TGTGCCAGCAGCCCTCGCCCAGGGGGCGCGGGCACTGAAGCTTTCTTT.

The V gene is TRBV19, the J gene TRBJ2-5; a possible D gene is TRBD1 (6 bases). CDR1 is LNHDA, CDR2 SQIVND, per germline (reference sequence). The CDR3 is 15 residues long. The V gene lost 5 bases and the J gene lost 5 bases, with 18 bases spanning the gap. CDR3 DNA: TGTGCCAGTAGTTCTTGGGCAGGGGCCGATGAGACCCAGTACTTC. This codes for CASSSWAGADETQYF.

This clone was counted only a few times. The V and J genes are TRBV7-9 and TRBJ1-1; D remains unclear. This CDR3 is 13 amino acids long. V lost 3 bases and J 1 base, leaving 6 bases between the germline ends. The germline gives CDR1 SEHNR, CDR2 FQNEAQ (reference sequence). The CDR3 DNA follows: TGTGCCAGCAGCTTTACGGGGAACACTGAAGCTTTCTTT. It yields the protein CASSFTGNTEAFF. The full variable domain, with the rest looked up from reference TRBV7-9 and TRBJ1-1, is DTGVSQNPRHKITKRGQNVTFRCDPISEHNRLYWYRQTLGQGPEFLTYFQNEAQLEKSRLLSDRFSAERPKGSFSTLEIQRTEQGDSAMYLCASSFTGNTEAFFGQGTRLTVV.

This sequence joins TRBV24-1 and TRBJ2-1; no clear D. Trimming shortened V by 4 bases and J by 6 bases, and 12 bases separated the two germline ends. CDR3 length: 14 residues. Germline CDR1 KGHDR, CDR2 SFDVKD. CDR3 in amino acids: CATSDPTLGNEQFF. The DNA of the CDR3 is TGTGCCACCAGTGACCCCACCCTCGGCAATGAGCAGTTCTTC.

CDR3 loop: CASSQASLRGTGGSGANVLTF. CDR3 DNA sequence: TGTGCCAGCAGCCAAGCCTCGCTCCGTGGGACAGGGGGCTCTGGGGCCAACGTCCTGACTTTC. The V gene is TRBV4-2, the J gene TRBJ2-6, with 11 bases identical to TRBD1. The CDR3 sequence is 21 residues long. Germline V gives CDR1 LGHNA, CDR2 YNFKEQ. With 1 base clipped from V and 0 bases from J, the junction kept 11 bases outside the gene matches.

The chain couples TRBV5-1 to TRBJ2-1, with 7 bases fitting TRBD2. Per the germline V gene, CDR1 is SGHRS and CDR2 is YFSETQ. This CDR3 has 16 amino acids. V dropped 4 bases and J dropped 5; count of bases not matched to a gene: 12. As DNA, the CDR3 is TGCGCCAGCAGCCCGGGCGGTCCTAGCGGCAACAATGAGCAGTTCTTC. Translating it yields CASSPGGPSGNNEQFF.